Following are 27 T cell receptor beta chains from one sample sequenced in a study of cytomegalovirus exposure and HLA in healthy donors. It was with 60 Vbeta and 13 Jbeta primers that the PCR ran. Generated by immunoSEQ multiplex PCR, the TCRdb table keeps only in-frame clones and is missing some. The sample includes 250,000 to 350,000 clones, 86% seen only once; the top ten take 3.5% to 4%. The sequenced sample was PBMCs. The receptor set was obtained from a middle-aged man in good health and CMV-seropositive.

The chain carries TRBV10-1 and TRBJ1-5; 9 positions match TRBD1. After removal of 8 bases from V and 4 bases from J, the junction contained 9 bases not matched to a gene. The CDR3 length is 15 residues. Germline V lookup: CDR1 WNHNN, CDR2 SYGVQD (reference sequence). CDR3 nucleotide sequence: TGCGCCAGCCTTACCGGTGACAGGGGGAATCAGCCCCAGCATTTT. Translating gives CASLTGDRGNQPQHF.

The rearrangement joins TRBV30 to TRBJ2-7; TRBD1 aligns across 10 bases. Looked up from germline, CDR1 is GTSNPN and CDR2 is SVGIG (reference sequence). This CDR3 comprises 14 residues. The ends lost 3 bases at V and 5 bases at J; junction bases unmatched: 7. The CDR3 sequence: CAWRSGTGADEQYF. CDR3 nucleotides: TGTGCCTGGAGGTCCGGGACAGGGGCGGACGAGCAGTACTTC.

The chain links TRBV7-3 to TRBJ2-3; 7 positions match TRBD2. Looked up from germline, CDR1 is SGHTA and CDR2 is FQGTGA. With 4 bases clipped from V and 6 bases from J, the junction kept 10 bases outside the gene matches. The CDR3 is made up of 15 amino acids. The CDR3, as DNA: TGTGCCAGCAGCTCGGGACTATTTTTTCCGGATACGCAGTATTTT. It codes for CASSSGLFFPDTQYF.

The chain is built from TRBV5-1 and TRBJ2-1, with 7 bases that match TRBD2. Trimming at V came to 0 bases and at J to 4 bases, leaving 7 bases not matched to a gene. There are 16 residues in the CDR3. Germline V gene lookup returns CDR1 SGHRS and CDR2 YFSETQ. CDR3 DNA: TGCGCCAGCAGCTTGGCCGGGGGGAGCAGGTACAATGAGCAGTTCTTC. Its protein product is CASSLAGGSRYNEQFF.

The chain couples TRBV19 to TRBJ2-7, with 9 nucleotides matching TRBD2. Germline-derived CDR1 and CDR2 are LNHDA and SQIVND (reference sequence). J gave up 6 bases and V 3 bases, and 12 bases lay outside the gene matches. The CDR3 contains 16 residues. The CDR3 sequence is CASSIWALAGLSEQYF. The CDR3, as DNA: TGTGCCAGTAGTATTTGGGCCCTAGCGGGACTAAGCGAGCAGTACTTC. The full variable domain, with the rest looked up from reference TRBV19 and TRBJ2-7, is DGGITQSPKYLFRKEGQNVTLSCEQNLNHDAMYWYRQDPGQGLRLIYYSQIVNDFQKGDIAEGYSVSREKKESFPLTVTSAQKNPTAFYLCASSIWALAGLSEQYFGPGTRLTVT.

About this clone itself: Other DNA sequences in the sample encode the same CDR3. DNA of the CDR3: TGTGCCAGCAGTTTAGGCCGTTCCTACGAGCAGTACTTC. Translated, it gives CASSLGRSYEQYF. The gene calls are TRBV27 and TRBJ2-7; D uncertain. The CDR3 has 13 residues. Trimming shortened V by 2 bases and J by 1 base, and 6 bases separated the two germline ends. The germline V gene encodes CDR1 MNHEY and CDR2 SMNVEV (reference sequence).

Only a few counts were recorded for this clone. The chain carries TRBV19 and TRBJ1-5; D remains unclear. In germline, CDR1 is LNHDA, CDR2 SQIVND (reference sequence). This CDR3 region has 13 residues. Trimming pared 6 bases from V and 5 bases from J, leaving 11 bases between. This CDR3 reads CASSTGSYQPQHF. As DNA, the CDR3 is TGTGCCAGTAGCACCGGGAGCTATCAGCCCCAGCATTTT.

The chain carries TRBV4-2 and TRBJ2-7, with TRBD1 matching 7 bases. CDR3 size: 16 residues. J gave up 1 base and V 1 base, and 7 bases lay outside the gene matches. The germline V gene encodes CDR1 LGHNA and CDR2 YNFKEQ. CDR3 bases: TGTGCCAGCAGCCAAGCCCAGGGACAGAATTCCTACGAGCAGTACTTC. Translating gives CASSQAQGQNSYEQYF.

This chain joins TRBV4-3 and TRBJ2-7; D is perhaps TRBD2 (6 bases). V lost 5 bases to trimming and J lost 0 bases, with 14 bases between them. Germline values: CDR1 LGHNA, CDR2 YSLEER. CDR3 length: 15 residues. The CDR3 sequence is CASSASRGTSYEQYF. The CDR3, as DNA: TGCGCCAGCAGCGCAAGCCGGGGGACCTCCTACGAGCAGTACTTC.

A note on this clone: One end of the junction is discordant with germline, which a read error may explain. This rearrangement joins TRBV7-7 to TRBJ2-1; 7 nucleotides match TRBD2. The germline CDR1 and CDR2 sequences are SSHAT and FNYEAQ (reference sequence). The CDR3 covers 14 residues. This chain's CDR3 is CASSVTSADNEQFF. As DNA, the CDR3 is TGTGCTAGCAGCGTAACTAGCGCTGATAATGAGCAGTTCTTC.

This clone showed up just once. The chain joins TRBV30 to TRBJ2-7; D perhaps matches TRBD1 (6 bases). CDR1 and CDR2 (germline): GTSNPN, SVGIG (reference sequence). The V and J ends lost 4 bases and 5 bases respectively, with 12 bases between them. This CDR3 is 12 amino acids long. DNA for the CDR3: TGTGCCTGGACGCAGGGGTCCCACGAGCAGTACTTC. It is translated as CAWTQGSHEQYF.

The chain links TRBV25-1 to TRBJ2-5; D is perhaps TRBD2 (5 bases). Per germline, CDR1 MGHDK and CDR2 SYGVNS. V lost 4 bases and J lost 5, with 23 bases in between. This CDR3 is 17 amino acids long. The CDR3 spells CASSVPLGGPGRETQYF. Written as DNA, the CDR3 is TGTGCCAGCAGTGTCCCACTGGGCGGGCCAGGCAGGGAGACCCAGTACTTC.

The chain recombines TRBV4-1 with TRBJ1-1; maybe TRBD1 (5 bases). The V end lost 1 base, the J end lost 4 bases, and 13 bases lay between the germline ends. Germline loops: CDR1 MGHRA, CDR2 YSYEKL. The CDR3 totals 15 residues. The CDR3 loop is CASSQGRGSGTEAFF. CDR3 DNA sequence: TGCGCCAGCAGCCAAGGGCGGGGGTCGGGCACTGAAGCTTTCTTT.

The V gene is TRBV19, the J gene TRBJ2-3; 11 bases match TRBD2. The CDR3 runs 12 residues. CDR1 LNHDA and CDR2 SQIVND come from the germline V gene (reference sequence). J was trimmed by 15 bases and V by 6 bases; bases with no gene match: 8. The CDR3 DNA follows: TGTGCCAGTAGGGCCTTAGCGGGAGGGGTTTATTTT. It yields the protein CASRALAGGVYF.

The rearrangement links TRBV6-5 to TRBJ1-5; unclear D gene. Germline values: CDR1 MNHEY, CDR2 SVGAGI. V was cut by 9 bases and J by 3 bases, with 12 bases left in between. CDR3 length: 13 residues. The CDR3 here is CASRRGINQPQHF. The CDR3 bases are TGTGCCAGTAGGAGAGGGATCAATCAGCCCCAGCATTTT.

This chain joins TRBV29-1 and TRBJ2-1; 16 bases fit TRBD2. Per the germline V gene, CDR1 is SQVTM and CDR2 is ANQGSEA. J lost 4 bases, V lost 7 bases, and 1 base had no gene match. The length of the CDR3 is 14 residues. Written as DNA, the CDR3 is TGCAGCGCGGGACTAGCGGGAGGGTACAATGAGCAGTTCTTC. Translated: CSAGLAGGYNEQFF.

The rearrangement joins TRBV19 to TRBJ2-2; 9 bases are shared with TRBD1. The junction had 2 bases not matched to a gene; V was cut back by 1 base and J by 5 bases. The germline V gene has CDR1 LNHDA and CDR2 SQIVND (reference sequence). The length of the CDR3 is 15 residues. CDR3 sequence (DNA): TGTGCCAGTAGTATAGGACAGGGGGGTACCGGGGAGCTGTTTTTT. Translated: CASSIGQGGTGELFF.

The chain links TRBV4-3 to TRBJ2-1, with 8 positions matching TRBD1. Looked up from germline, CDR1 is LGHNA and CDR2 is YSLEER. The CDR3 is made up of 15 amino acids. Trimming at V came to 4 bases and at J to 0 bases, leaving 2 bases not matched to a gene. The CDR3 sequence: CASSRTGGSYNEQFF. The CDR3 nucleotides read TGCGCCAGCAGCCGAACAGGGGGCTCCTACAATGAGCAGTTCTTC.

V and J are TRBV5-1 and TRBJ2-1; 11 bases line up with TRBD2. CDR3 size: 15 residues. Germline V lookup: CDR1 SGHRS, CDR2 YFSETQ. V gave up 6 bases and J gave up 6 bases; unmatched junction bases: 8. CDR3 sequence (DNA): TGCGCCAGCAACCTACTAGCGGGAGACCCCAATGAGCAGTTCTTC. It is translated as CASNLLAGDPNEQFF.

The chain employs TRBV9 and TRBJ2-1, with D possibly being TRBD2 (5 bases). Germline CDR1 SGDLS, CDR2 YYNGEE. The CDR3 is 17 residues long. V was pared by 4 bases and J by 10 bases, with 27 bases between. CDR3 sequence: CASSPTYSLALTGEQFF. The CDR3 DNA is TGTGCCAGCAGCCCCACCTACAGTCTCGCTTTAACGGGGGAGCAGTTCTTC. The whole variable domain, filled in from reference TRBV9 and TRBJ2-1, reads DSGVTQTPKHLITATGQRVTLRCSPRSGDLSVYWYQQSLDQGLQFLIQYYNGEERAKGNILERFSAQQFPDLHSELNLSSLELGDSALYFCASSPTYSLALTGEQFFGPGTRLTVL.

V gene TRBV28 combines with J gene TRBJ2-7; no clear D. Looked up from germline, CDR1 is MDHEN and CDR2 is SYDVKM. The CDR3 has 13 residues. Trimming removed 1 base from V and 1 base from J, with 5 bases in between. In DNA, the CDR3 is TGTGCCAGCAGTTTATTCCCATCCTACGAGCAGTACTTC. Translating it yields CASSLFPSYEQYF.

This clone was seen more than once but under ten times. This chain joins TRBV4-3 and TRBJ2-1, with 8 bases lining up with TRBD2. The CDR3 length is 18 residues. From germline, CDR1 is LGHNA and CDR2 YSLEER. Trimming took 0 bases from V and 4 from J; bases not matched to a gene: 11. In nucleotides, the CDR3 is TGCGCCAGCAGCCAAGAGCTGGATAGCGGGAATTGGTACAATGAGCAGTTCTTC. It encodes CASSQELDSGNWYNEQFF.

This clone was detected only once. One junction end disagrees with the germline gene, perhaps due to a read error. The V and J genes are TRBV29-1 and TRBJ1-4; unclear D gene. Germline V gene data show CDR1 as SQVTM and CDR2 as ANQGSEA. The CDR3 spans 10 residues. Written as DNA, the CDR3 is TGTAGCGTTCAGGCGGAAAAACTGTTTTTT. Translation: CSVQAEKLFF.

The V and J genes are TRBV7-8 and TRBJ2-1; 7 nucleotides align to TRBD2. The germline V gene encodes CDR1 SGHVS and CDR2 FQNEAQ. The CDR3 sequence is 18 residues long. The V gene end was trimmed by 2 bases and the J gene end by 5 bases; junction bases not matched to a gene: 15. The CDR3 DNA reads TGTGCCAGCAGCTTATCCCCCCAGGCGCGGGGGATAAACAATGAGCAGTTCTTC. Its translation: CASSLSPQARGINNEQFF.

V and J are TRBV18 and TRBJ2-3; 12 bases align to TRBD2. The CDR3 covers 16 residues. Germline loops: CDR1 KGHSH, CDR2 LQKENI. With 2 bases clipped from V and 5 bases from J, the junction kept 5 bases outside the gene matches. The CDR3 sequence is CASSPRTSGNQDTQYF. The CDR3 nucleotides read TGTGCCAGCTCACCAAGGACTAGCGGGAATCAAGATACGCAGTATTTT.

This sequence joins TRBV7-2 and TRBJ2-1, with TRBD2 matching over 7 bases. Trimming cost V 5 bases and J 2 bases; bases outside gene matches: 6. The germline gives CDR1 SGHTA, CDR2 FQGNSA. The CDR3 extends over 15 amino acids. The CDR3 protein is CASSVLASTYNEQFF. CDR3 in DNA: TGTGCCAGCAGCGTACTAGCGTCGACCTACAATGAGCAGTTCTTC. Full variable domain (rest looked up from reference TRBV7-2 and TRBJ2-1): GAGVSQSPSNKVTEKGKDVELRCDPISGHTALYWYRQSLGQGLEFLIYFQGNSAPDKSGLPSDRFSAERTGGSVSTLTIQRTQQEDSAVYLCASSVLASTYNEQFFGPGTRLTVL.

This clone was observed once. The chain combines TRBV28 with TRBJ2-7; 10 bases fit TRBD2. This CDR3 region has 16 residues. V lost 4 bases, J lost 3 bases, and 9 bases stayed unmatched. Per germline, CDR1 MDHEN and CDR2 SYDVKM. The CDR3 nucleotides are TGTGCCAGCAGTTCTAAGACTAGCGGGCTATACTACGAGCAGTACTTC. This codes for CASSSKTSGLYYEQYF.